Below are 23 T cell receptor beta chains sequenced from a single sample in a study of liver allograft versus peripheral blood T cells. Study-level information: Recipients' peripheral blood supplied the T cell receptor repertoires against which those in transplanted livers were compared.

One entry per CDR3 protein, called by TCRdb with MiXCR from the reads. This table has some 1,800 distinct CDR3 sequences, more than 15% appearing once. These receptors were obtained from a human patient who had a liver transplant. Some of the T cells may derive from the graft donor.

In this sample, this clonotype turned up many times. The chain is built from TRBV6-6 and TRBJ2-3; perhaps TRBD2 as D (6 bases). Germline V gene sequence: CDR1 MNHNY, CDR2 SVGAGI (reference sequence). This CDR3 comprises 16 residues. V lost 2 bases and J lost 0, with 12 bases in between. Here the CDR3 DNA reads TGTGCCAGCAGTTACCGCGGCGGGGCTAGCACAGATACGCAGTATTTT. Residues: CASSYRGGASTDTQYF.

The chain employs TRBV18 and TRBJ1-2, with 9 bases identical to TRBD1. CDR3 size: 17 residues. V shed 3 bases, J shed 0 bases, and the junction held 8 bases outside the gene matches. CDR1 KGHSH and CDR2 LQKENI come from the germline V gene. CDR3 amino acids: CASSPTGQGYANYGYTF. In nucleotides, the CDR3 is TGTGCCAGCTCACCTACGGGACAGGGATACGCTAACTATGGCTACACCTTC. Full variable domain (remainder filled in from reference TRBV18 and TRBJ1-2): NAGVMQNPRHLVRRRGQEARLRCSPMKGHSHVYWYRQLPEEGLKFMVYLQKENIIDESGMPKERFSAEFPKEGPSILRIQQVVRGDSAAYFCASSPTGQGYANYGYTFGSGTRLTVV.

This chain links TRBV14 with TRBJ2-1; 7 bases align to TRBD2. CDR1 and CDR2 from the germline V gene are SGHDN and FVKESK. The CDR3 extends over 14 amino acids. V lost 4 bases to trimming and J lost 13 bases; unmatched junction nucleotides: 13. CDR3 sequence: CASSPSHVGGSQFF. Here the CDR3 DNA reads TGTGCCAGCAGCCCGTCGCACGTTGGCGGGAGCCAGTTCTTC.

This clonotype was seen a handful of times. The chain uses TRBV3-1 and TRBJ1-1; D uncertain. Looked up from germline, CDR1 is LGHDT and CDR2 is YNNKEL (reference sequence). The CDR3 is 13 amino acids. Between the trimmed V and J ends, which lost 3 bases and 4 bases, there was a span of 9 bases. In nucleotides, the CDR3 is TGTGCCAGCAGCCACACAGAGGGCACTGAAGCTTTCTTT. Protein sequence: CASSHTEGTEAFF.

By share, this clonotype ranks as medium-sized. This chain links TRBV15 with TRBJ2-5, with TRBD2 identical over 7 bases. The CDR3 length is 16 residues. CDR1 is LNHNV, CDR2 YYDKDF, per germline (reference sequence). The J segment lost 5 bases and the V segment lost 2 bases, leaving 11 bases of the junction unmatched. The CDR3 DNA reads TGTGCCACCAGCAGATCCTTGGGGGGGGGGACTGAGACCCAGTACTTC. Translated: CATSRSLGGGTETQYF.

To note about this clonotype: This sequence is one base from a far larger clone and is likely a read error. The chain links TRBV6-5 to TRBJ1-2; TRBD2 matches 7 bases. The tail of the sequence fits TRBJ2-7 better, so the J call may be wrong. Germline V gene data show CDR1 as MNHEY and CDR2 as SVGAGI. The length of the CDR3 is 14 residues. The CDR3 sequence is CASSEGRDADEQYF. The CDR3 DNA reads TGTGCCAGCAGTGAAGGGAGGGACGCGGACGAGCAGTACTTC.

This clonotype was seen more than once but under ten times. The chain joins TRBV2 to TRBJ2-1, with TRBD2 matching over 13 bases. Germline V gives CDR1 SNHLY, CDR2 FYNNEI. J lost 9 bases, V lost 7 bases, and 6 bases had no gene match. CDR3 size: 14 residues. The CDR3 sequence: CASIGTSGAGEQFF. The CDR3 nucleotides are TGTGCCAGCATTGGGACTAGCGGGGCAGGTGAGCAGTTCTTC.

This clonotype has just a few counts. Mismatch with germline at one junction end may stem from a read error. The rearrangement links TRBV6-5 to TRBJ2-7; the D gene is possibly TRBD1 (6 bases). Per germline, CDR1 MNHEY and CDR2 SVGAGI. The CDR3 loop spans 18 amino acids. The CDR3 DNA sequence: TGTGCCAGCAGTTACTCGATACCTGGGGGCAGGGGCTCCAACGAGCAGTACTTC. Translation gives CASSYSIPGGRGSNEQYF.

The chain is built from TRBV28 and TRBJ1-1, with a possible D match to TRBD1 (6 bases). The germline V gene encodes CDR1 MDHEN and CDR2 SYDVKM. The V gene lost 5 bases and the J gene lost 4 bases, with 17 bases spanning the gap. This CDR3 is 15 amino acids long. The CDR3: CASSDPSGGLTEAFF. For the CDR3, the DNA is TGTGCCAGCAGTGACCCCTCGGGGGGGCTCACTGAAGCTTTCTTT.

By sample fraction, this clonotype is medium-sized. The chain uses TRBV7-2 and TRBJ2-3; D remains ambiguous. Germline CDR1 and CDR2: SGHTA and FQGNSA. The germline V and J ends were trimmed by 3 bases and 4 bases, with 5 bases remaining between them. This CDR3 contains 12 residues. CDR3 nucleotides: TGTGCCAGCAGCTTTATCCCAGATACGCAGTATTTT. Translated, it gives CASSFIPDTQYF.

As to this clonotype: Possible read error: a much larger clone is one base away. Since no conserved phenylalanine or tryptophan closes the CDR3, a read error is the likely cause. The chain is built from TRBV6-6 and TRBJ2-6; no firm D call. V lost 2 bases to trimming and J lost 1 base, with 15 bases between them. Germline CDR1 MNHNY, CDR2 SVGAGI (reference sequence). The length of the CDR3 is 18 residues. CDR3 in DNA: TGTGCCAGCAGTTACCCACCGCTAGTGGTATCTGGGGCCAACGTCCTGACTCTC. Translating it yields CASSYPPLVVSGANVLTL.

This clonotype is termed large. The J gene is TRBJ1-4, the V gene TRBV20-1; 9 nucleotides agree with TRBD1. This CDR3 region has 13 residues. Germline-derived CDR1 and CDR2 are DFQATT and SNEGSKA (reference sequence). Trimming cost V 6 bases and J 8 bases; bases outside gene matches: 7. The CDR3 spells CSARDRVSEKLFF. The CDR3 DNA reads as TGCAGTGCACGGGACAGGGTATCGGAAAAACTGTTTTTT.

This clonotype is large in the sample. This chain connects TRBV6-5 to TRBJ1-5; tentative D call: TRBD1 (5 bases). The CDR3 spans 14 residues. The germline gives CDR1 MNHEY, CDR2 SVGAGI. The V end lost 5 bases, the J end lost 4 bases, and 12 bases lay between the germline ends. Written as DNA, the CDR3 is TGTGCCAGCAGTGCCGGGACGGGAAATCAGCCCCAGCATTTT. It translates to CASSAGTGNQPQHF.

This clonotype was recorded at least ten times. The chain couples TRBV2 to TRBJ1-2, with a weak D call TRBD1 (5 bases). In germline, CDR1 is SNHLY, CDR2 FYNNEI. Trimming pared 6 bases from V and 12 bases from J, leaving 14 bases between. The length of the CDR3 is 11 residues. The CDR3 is CASSVVDNHTF. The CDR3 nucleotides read TGTGCCAGCAGCGTAGTGGACAACCACACCTTC. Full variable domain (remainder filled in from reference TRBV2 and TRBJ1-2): EPEVTQTPSHQVTQMGQEVILRCVPISNHLYFYWYRQILGQKVEFLVSFYNNEISEKSEIFDDQFSVERPDGSNFTLKIRSTKLEDSAMYFCASSVVDNHTFGSGTRLTVV.

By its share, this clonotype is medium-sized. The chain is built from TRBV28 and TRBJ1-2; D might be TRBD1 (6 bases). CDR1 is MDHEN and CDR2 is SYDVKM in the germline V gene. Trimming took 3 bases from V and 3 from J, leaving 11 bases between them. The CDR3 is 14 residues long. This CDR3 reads CASSLGQGHYGYTF. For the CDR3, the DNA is TGTGCCAGCAGTTTGGGTCAGGGGCACTATGGCTACACCTTC.

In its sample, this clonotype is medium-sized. The CDR3 coding sequence is TGCAGTGCCATGTCAGGGACTAGCGGGAGTAATGAGCAGTTCTTC. Its translation: CSAMSGTSGSNEQFF. The J gene is TRBJ2-1, the V gene TRBV20-1; 14 bases align to TRBD2. After removal of 6 bases from V and 7 bases from J, the junction contained 8 bases not matched to a gene. CDR3 length equals 15 residues. The germline gives CDR1 DFQATT, CDR2 SNEGSKA (reference sequence).

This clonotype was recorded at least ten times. DNA for the CDR3: TGTGCCAGCAGTCAAGGACAGGGAATCCAATCTGGGGCCAACGTCCTGACTTTC. Translating it yields CASSQGQGIQSGANVLTF. The chain uses TRBV28 and TRBJ2-6, with 8 bases fitting TRBD1. After removal of 5 bases from V and 1 base from J, the junction contained 10 bases not matched to a gene. This CDR3 has 18 amino acids. Germline V gene data show CDR1 as MDHEN and CDR2 as SYDVKM.

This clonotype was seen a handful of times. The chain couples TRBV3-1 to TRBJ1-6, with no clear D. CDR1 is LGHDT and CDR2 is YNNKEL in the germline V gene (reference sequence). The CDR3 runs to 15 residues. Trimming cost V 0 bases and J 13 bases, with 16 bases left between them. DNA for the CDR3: TGTGCCAGCAGCCAAGAGAGGTTTCGTGTGTTGCCCCTCCACTTT. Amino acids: CASSQERFRVLPLHF.

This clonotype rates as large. CDR3 DNA sequence: TGTGCCAGCAGCTTGACAGGCAGATCCAATCAGCCCCAGCATTTT. It yields the protein CASSLTGRSNQPQHF. This rearrangement joins TRBV5-6 to TRBJ1-5; tentative D call: TRBD1 (5 bases). Trimming took off 1 base at V and 3 bases at J, with 11 bases between the two ends. The germline V gene encodes CDR1 SGHDT and CDR2 YYEEEE. This CDR3 is 15 amino acids long.

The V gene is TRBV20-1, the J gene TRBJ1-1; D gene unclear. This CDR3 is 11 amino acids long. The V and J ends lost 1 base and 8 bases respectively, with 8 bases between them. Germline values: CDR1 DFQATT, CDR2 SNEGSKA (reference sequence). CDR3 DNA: TGCAGTGCTAGAGTCACAGACGAAGCTTTCTTT. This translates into CSARVTDEAFF.

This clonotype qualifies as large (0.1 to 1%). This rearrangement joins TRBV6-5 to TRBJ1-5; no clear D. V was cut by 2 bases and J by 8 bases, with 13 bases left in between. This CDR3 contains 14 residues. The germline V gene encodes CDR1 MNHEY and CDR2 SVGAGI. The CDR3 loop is CASSYDRQVKPQHF. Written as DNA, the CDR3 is TGTGCCAGCAGTTACGATCGCCAGGTAAAGCCCCAGCATTTT.

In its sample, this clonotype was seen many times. CDR3 sequence: CSVNRDSGTEAFF. As DNA, the CDR3 is TGCAGCGTGAACAGGGATTCCGGCACTGAAGCTTTCTTT. The V and J genes are TRBV29-1 and TRBJ1-1; perhaps TRBD1 as D (6 bases). The CDR3 runs to 13 residues. The germline V gene has CDR1 SQVTM and CDR2 ANQGSEA. Between the trimmed V and J ends, which lost 6 bases and 4 bases, there was a span of 15 bases.

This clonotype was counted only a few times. This CDR3 is CATSDSLNYPTEQYF. DNA for the CDR3: TGTGCCACCAGTGATTCGCTCAACTACCCTACGGAGCAGTACTTC. The chain combines TRBV24-1 with TRBJ2-7, with D unclear. This CDR3 comprises 15 residues. Trimming pared 2 bases from V and 7 bases from J, leaving 17 bases between. CDR1 and CDR2 (germline): KGHDR, SFDVKD.